This T cell receptor (beta chain) was documented in a study of shared T cell receptors in the human thymus. Some clones are missing from TCRdb's copy, which holds only in-frame ones; the method was immunoSEQ multiplex PCR. The table includes approximately 490,000 clones, 75% to 85% detected once. Trimming took 0 bases from V and 7 from J, leaving 24 bases between them. CDR1 and CDR2 from the germline V gene are SGHAT and FQNNGV. This CDR3 has 18 residues. The data were also submitted as part of a second study, on human thymus T cells.

The TCR originated in a boy under two years old with a congenital heart defect. The chain recombines TRBV11-2 with TRBJ1-2; no firm D call. The specimen sequenced was thymocytes. The CDR3 DNA reads as TGTGCCAGCAGCTTAGAATCGTGCGTCAGGAGGGAGAAGGCTGGCTACACCTTC. It codes for CASSLESCVRREKAGYTF.